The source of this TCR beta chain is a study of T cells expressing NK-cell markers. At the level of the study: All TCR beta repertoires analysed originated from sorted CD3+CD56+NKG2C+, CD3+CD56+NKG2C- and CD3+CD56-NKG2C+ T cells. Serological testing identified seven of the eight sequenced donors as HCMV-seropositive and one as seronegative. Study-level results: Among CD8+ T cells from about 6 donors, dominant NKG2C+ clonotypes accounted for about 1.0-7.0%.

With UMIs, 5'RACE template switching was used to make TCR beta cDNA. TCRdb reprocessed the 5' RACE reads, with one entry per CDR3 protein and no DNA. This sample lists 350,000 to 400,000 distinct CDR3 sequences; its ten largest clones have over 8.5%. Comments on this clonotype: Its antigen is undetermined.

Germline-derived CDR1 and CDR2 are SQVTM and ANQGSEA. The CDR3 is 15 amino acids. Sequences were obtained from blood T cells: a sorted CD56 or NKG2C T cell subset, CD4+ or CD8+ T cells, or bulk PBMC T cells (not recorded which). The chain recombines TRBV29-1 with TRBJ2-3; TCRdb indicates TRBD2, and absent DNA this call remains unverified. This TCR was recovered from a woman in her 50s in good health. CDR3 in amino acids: CSVGGGLAGTDTQYF.